The 23 T cell receptor beta chains presented below share a single source sample, sequenced in a study of cytomegalovirus exposure and HLA in healthy donors. Researchers ran the PCR with 60 Vbeta and 13 Jbeta primers. TCRdb's table, derived via immunoSEQ multiplex PCR, lists solely in-frame clones and lacks some. This sample has 35,000 to 45,000 clones, with over 60% found just once. Sequencing used PBMCs. These receptors were taken from a young woman in good health and CMV-seronegative.

This chain links TRBV28 with TRBJ2-7, with 9 bases aligning to TRBD1. The junction had 20 bases not matched to a gene; V was cut back by 4 bases and J by 7 bases. Germline CDR1 is MDHEN and CDR2 is SYDVKM. This CDR3 is 18 amino acids long. CDR3 coding DNA: TGTGCCAGCAGTTCCGCCGGGACAGGGCCCACCGTGAGGGGGGAGCAGTACTTC. It yields the protein CASSSAGTGPTVRGEQYF. The entire variable domain, with the rest obtained from reference TRBV28 and TRBJ2-7, is as follows: DVKVTQSSRYLVKRTGEKVFLECVQDMDHENMFWYRQDPGLGLRLIYFSYDVKMKEKGDIPEGYSVSREKKERFSLILESASTNQTSMYLCASSSAGTGPTVRGEQYFGPGTRLTVT.

This clone was picked up a small number of times. The genes are TRBV28 and TRBJ1-4, with 9 bases matching TRBD1. This CDR3 is built from 14 residues. Trimming took 6 bases from V and 7 from J; bases not matched to a gene: 6. Germline lookup yields CDR1 MDHEN and CDR2 SYDVKM. CDR3 in DNA: TGTGCCAGCAGCTTAGGGACAGGGATTGAAAAACTGTTTTTT. Protein sequence: CASSLGTGIEKLFF.

The J gene is TRBJ1-2, the V gene TRBV14, with D tentatively TRBD1 (6 bases). V lost 6 bases, J lost 3 bases, and 20 bases lay in between. This CDR3 spans 16 amino acids. Germline V gene data show CDR1 as SGHDN and CDR2 as FVKESK. Here the CDR3 reads CASRNSGTRSYYGYTF. In nucleotides, the CDR3 is TGTGCCAGCAGAAACTCGGGGACAAGATCCTACTATGGCTACACCTTC.

The chain combines TRBV27 with TRBJ2-7, with D maybe TRBD1 (6 bases). The V end was cut by 4 bases, the J end by 2 bases, with 9 bases between. The CDR3 is 13 amino acids. The germline V gene has CDR1 MNHEY and CDR2 SMNVEV (reference sequence). The CDR3 is CASSSGTTYEQYF. In DNA form, the CDR3 reads TGTGCCAGCAGTTCAGGGACAACCTACGAGCAGTACTTC.

This clone was counted a single time. This rearrangement joins TRBV5-8 to TRBJ1-2; 8 bases align to TRBD1. The length of the CDR3 is 16 residues. The ends lost 1 base at V and 4 bases at J; junction bases unmatched: 9. Per germline, CDR1 SGHTS and CDR2 YDEGEE. The CDR3 region is CASSLIPGQGTYGYTF. In DNA, the CDR3 is TGTGCCAGCAGCTTGATCCCCGGACAGGGCACCTATGGCTACACCTTC.

V is TRBV7-3 and J is TRBJ2-3; D is undetermined. The CDR3 contains 13 residues. Germline loops: CDR1 SGHTA, CDR2 FQGTGA. Trimming stripped 3 bases from V and 1 base from J, with 5 bases between. The CDR3 protein is CASSFPGTDTQYF. The CDR3 nucleotides read TGTGCCAGCAGCTTTCCGGGCACAGATACGCAGTATTTT.

The sample holds a few counts of this clone. The chain employs TRBV7-2 and TRBJ2-1, with a possible D match to TRBD2 (6 bases). V was clipped by 1 base and J by 8 bases, with 18 bases between them. The CDR3 has 16 residues. The germline V gene encodes CDR1 SGHTA and CDR2 FQGNSA. This chain's CDR3 is CASSLDVGLKRDEQFF. The CDR3 coding sequence is TGTGCCAGCAGCTTAGACGTGGGACTCAAGAGGGATGAGCAGTTCTTC.

This clone appeared a few times. The chain recombines TRBV6-1 with TRBJ1-4; D is undetermined. Germline V gene data show CDR1 as MNHNS and CDR2 as SASEGT. Deletions cut 3 bases from V and 4 bases from J, with 9 bases between. The CDR3 covers 14 residues. In DNA, the CDR3 is TGTGCCAGCAGTGAGTTGATACTTAATGAAAAACTGTTTTTT. Its translation: CASSELILNEKLFF.

The chain employs TRBV4-1 and TRBJ2-1, with 13 bases that match TRBD2. V dropped 3 bases and J dropped 9; count of bases not matched to a gene: 11. The CDR3 consists of 17 residues. Germline CDR1 and CDR2: MGHRA and YSYEKL. The CDR3 spells CASSQEQGLAGVSEQFF. CDR3 in DNA: TGCGCCAGCAGCCAGGAGCAAGGACTAGCGGGAGTTAGTGAGCAGTTCTTC.

V gene TRBV2 combines with J gene TRBJ2-7; 8 bases line up with TRBD1. The CDR3 is 13 residues long. In germline, CDR1 is SNHLY, CDR2 FYNNEI. Trimming at V came to 4 bases and at J to 4 bases, leaving 3 bases not matched to a gene. CDR3 sequence reads: CASSAGQVYEQYF. The CDR3 DNA follows: TGTGCCAGCAGTGCGGGACAGGTGTACGAGCAGTACTTC.

The chain is built from TRBV20-1 and TRBJ2-3; D uncertain. Germline CDR1 reads DFQATT; CDR2 reads SNEGSKA (reference sequence). The CDR3 has 11 residues. Deletions cut 8 bases from V and 4 bases from J, with 10 bases between. The CDR3 loop is CSPPLSDTQYF. The CDR3 region has the DNA TGCAGTCCCCCCTTGTCAGATACGCAGTATTTT.

This clone was detected only a few times. This chain links TRBV30 with TRBJ2-2; tentatively, D is TRBD2 (6 bases). Trimming shortened V by 8 bases and J by 6 bases, and 22 bases separated the two germline ends. CDR1 is GTSNPN, CDR2 SVGIG, per germline (reference sequence). The CDR3 sequence is 15 residues long. The CDR3 bases are TGTGCCCACACAGGAGGGCCAAGGGTGGCCGGGGAGCTGTTTTTT. Translated: CAHTGGPRVAGELFF.

V gene TRBV6-1 combines with J gene TRBJ1-5; TRBD1 is a possible D gene (5 bases). Germline CDR1 MNHNS, CDR2 SASEGT. V was trimmed by 1 base and J by 2 bases, leaving 12 bases between them. The CDR3 runs to 16 residues. The CDR3 DNA is TGTGCCAGCAGTGAAGTGGGGGGGGTCGGCAATCAGCCCCAGCATTTT. Translation: CASSEVGGVGNQPQHF.

This clone was counted a few times. The chain has TRBV6-1 and TRBJ2-3; TRBD2 matches at 8 bases. There are 16 residues in the CDR3. After removal of 2 bases from V and 4 bases from J, the junction contained 8 bases not matched to a gene. CDR1 MNHNS and CDR2 SASEGT come from the germline V gene. The CDR3: CASSEWTSRDPDTQYF. Written as DNA, the CDR3 is TGTGCCAGCAGTGAATGGACTAGCAGGGACCCAGATACGCAGTATTTT.

The V gene is TRBV18, the J gene TRBJ1-6; 7 positions agree with TRBD1. CDR1 KGHSH and CDR2 LQKENI come from the germline V gene. Trimming cost V 1 base and J 5 bases; bases outside gene matches: 2. CDR3 length equals 15 residues. CDR3 loop: CASSPQGADNSPLHF. The CDR3, as DNA: TGTGCCAGCTCACCACAGGGGGCCGATAATTCACCCCTCCACTTT.

The chain employs TRBV10-2 and TRBJ2-5, with 8 positions matching TRBD2. This CDR3 contains 15 residues. CDR1 WSHSY and CDR2 SAAADI come from the germline V gene. The V gene end was trimmed by 4 bases and the J gene end by 4 bases; junction bases not matched to a gene: 8. CDR3 residues: CASSVNSGAVETQYF. Here the CDR3 DNA reads TGCGCCAGCAGTGTCAATAGCGGGGCCGTAGAGACCCAGTACTTC.

The chain couples TRBV18 to TRBJ2-6, with 9 positions matching TRBD1. The trim removed 4 bases at V and 7 bases at J, leaving 8 bases unmatched. CDR1 and CDR2 (germline): KGHSH, LQKENI. The CDR3 covers 16 residues. The CDR3: CASSHETGGSANVLTF. CDR3 sequence (DNA): TGTGCCAGCTCACACGAGACAGGGGGTAGTGCCAACGTCCTGACTTTC.

The chain links TRBV2 to TRBJ2-5; 8 nucleotides agree with TRBD2. From germline, CDR1 is SNHLY and CDR2 FYNNEI. There are 13 residues in the CDR3. The V segment lost 2 bases and the J segment 4 bases; nucleotides outside the gene matches: 0. For the CDR3, the DNA is TGTGCCAGCAGTGAAAGCGGGGGAGAGACCCAGTACTTC. It codes for CASSESGGETQYF.

The CDR3 sequence is CASSEQGYSGNTIYF. CDR3 DNA sequence: TGTGCCAGCAGTGAACAGGGTTACTCTGGAAACACCATATATTTT. The chain uses TRBV2 and TRBJ1-3, with a weak D call TRBD1 (5 bases). Trimming cost V 2 bases and J 0 bases, with 8 bases left between them. Germline V lookup: CDR1 SNHLY, CDR2 FYNNEI. The CDR3 covers 15 residues.

In this sample, this clone turned up a few times. The chain has TRBV20-1 and TRBJ1-2, with TRBD1 as a possible D gene (6 bases). The CDR3 runs to 11 residues. V lost 3 bases and J 9 bases, leaving 11 bases between the germline ends. Germline V lookup: CDR1 DFQATT, CDR2 SNEGSKA (reference sequence). The CDR3 nucleotides are TGCAGTGCTAGTGACCAGGGGAGCTACACCTTC. This translates into CSASDQGSYTF.

The chain joins TRBV11-2 to TRBJ2-7; 8 bases line up with TRBD2. The CDR3 has 16 amino acids. Germline CDR1 reads SGHAT; CDR2 reads FQNNGV. V dropped 4 bases and J dropped 2; count of bases not matched to a gene: 10. The CDR3 loop is CASSSLSGDRAYEQYF. The CDR3 DNA reads TGTGCCAGCAGCTCTCTTAGCGGGGACCGAGCCTACGAGCAGTACTTC.

The chain recombines TRBV28 with TRBJ2-1; D is possibly TRBD1 (6 bases). The length of the CDR3 is 14 residues. The germline V gene encodes CDR1 MDHEN and CDR2 SYDVKM. The ends were cut back, 3 bases at V and 6 bases at J, with 12 bases in the middle. CDR3 amino acids: CASSFHTGFNEQFF. The CDR3 bases are TGTGCCAGCAGTTTCCACACAGGGTTCAATGAGCAGTTCTTC.

The chain carries TRBV5-4 and TRBJ2-2; TRBD2 matches at 10 bases. Germline V gene lookup returns CDR1 SGHNT and CDR2 YYREEE (reference sequence). The CDR3 is made up of 16 amino acids. Trimming removed 1 base from V and 4 bases from J; junction bases left unmatched: 4. As DNA, the CDR3 is TGTGCCAGCAGCTTGAGACTAGCGGGCGCCACCGGGGAGCTGTTTTTT. It translates to CASSLRLAGATGELFF.